A selection of T cell receptor beta chains follows, all from one sample in a study of cytomegalovirus exposure and HLA in healthy donors. TCRdb's table, derived via immunoSEQ multiplex PCR, lists solely in-frame clones and lacks some. The sample lists roughly 93,000 clones, 70% to 80% seen once, with approximately 11% in the top ten. The specimen was PBMCs. These receptors were collected from a man aged 18 to 30 in good health and CMV-seropositive. Both conserved end residues are part of each CDR3. Fields, in order: clone size, J gene, V gene, D gene, CDR3 DNA, CDR3 protein. The D gene is left open where the match is weak. Clone size, where shown, is once, few, many, or a class for clones that have expanded.

. | TRBJ1-4 | TRBV19 | . | TGTGCCAGTAGGAGGGTCCATTTCACAACTAATGAAAAACTGTTTTTT | CASRRVHFTTNEKLFF
. | TRBJ1-6 | TRBV19 | TRBD1 | TGTGCCAGTAGTATATTTAGGGGGCCTTCACCCCTCCACTTT | CASSIFRGPSPLHF
. | TRBJ1-2 | TRBV11-2 | TRBD1 | TGTGCCAGCAGCTTAGATCAGTGGGACAGCTATGGCTACACCTTC | CASSLDQWDSYGYTF
. | TRBJ1-1 | TRBV15 | . | TGTGCCACCAGCAGAGATCGGGTCACTGAAGCTTTCTTT | CATSRDRVTEAFF
. | TRBJ2-2 | TRBV15 | . | TGTGCCACCAGCAGGGACTTGGTGGGGGGGAACACCGGGGAGCTGTTTTTT | CATSRDLVGGNTGELFF
. | TRBJ2-7 | TRBV5-4 | . | TGTGCCAGCAGCGCGACAACAGGGACCCTCCTCGAGCAGTACTTC | CASSATTGTLLEQYF
. | TRBJ2-2 | TRBV7-6 | TRBD2 | TGTGCCAGCAGCGCTAGCGGGGTACCGACCGGGGAGCTGTTTTTT | CASSASGVPTGELFF
. | TRBJ1-6 | TRBV11-2 | . | TGTGCCAGCAGCTTAGATCGGGAGACTACACCCCTCCACTTT | CASSLDRETTPLHF
. | TRBJ2-1 | TRBV5-1 | TRBD2 | TGCGCCAGCAGCTTGGAGCCAGCGGGGGGCTTGGGGCACTACAATGAGCAGTTCTTC | CASSLEPAGGLGHYNEQFF
once | TRBJ1-5 | TRBV2 | . | TGTGTCAGCACTCCGTTAAATAGCAATCAGCCCCAGCATTTT | CVSTPLNSNQPQHF
few | TRBJ1-5 | TRBV6-5 | . | TGTGCCAGCACGACAGCCCCCCAACAGCCCCAGCATTTT | CASTTAPQQPQHF
. | TRBJ2-2 | TRBV7-9 | TRBD1 | TGTGCCAGCAGCTTAGGGAGGACAGGGTTCGTCACCGGGGAGCTGTTTTTT | CASSLGRTGFVTGELFF
. | TRBJ2-5 | TRBV5-4 | . | TGTGCCAGCAGCGCGGTTACTAGTCCAGAGACCCAGTACTTC | CASSAVTSPETQYF
. | TRBJ1-5 | TRBV5-1 | . | TGCGCCAGCAGCTCGGGGTCCGGGGGCAATCAGCCCCAGCATTTT | CASSSGSGGNQPQHF
. | TRBJ2-6 | TRBV11-2 | TRBD2 | TGTGCCAGCAGCTCACCCATAGCGGGGGCCCTCTCTGGGGCCAACGTCCTGACTTTC | CASSSPIAGALSGANVLTF